This T cell receptor beta chain was captured by sequencing in a study of TIL therapy for anti-PD-1-resistant metastatic lung cancer. As for the study in general: Median patient age was 54, ranging about 38-80 years. Tumors carried a median about 1.4 non-synonymous mutations per megabase.

CDR3 length equals 15 residues. Germline-derived CDR1 and CDR2 are MDHEN and SYDVKM. V lost 7 bases and J lost 3; bases outside the gene matches: 8. The libraries were made with immunoSEQ v3. The method was immunoSEQ multiplex PCR; TCRdb's version includes in-frame clones alone and lacks a portion of them. The sample has about 36,000 clones; around 79% are singletons. Documented time point: pre-treatment sample, taken before nivolumab and TIL therapy. This chain joins TRBV28 and TRBJ1-1, with 10 bases lining up with TRBD1. The sequence was collected from a person between 25 and 79 years old with non-small cell lung cancer. The sequencing here drew on blood, taken at baseline. This CDR3 reads CASTLWGTGDTEAFF. DNA for the CDR3: TGTGCCAGCACCCTATGGGGGACAGGGGACACTGAAGCTTTCTTT.